Listed below are T cell receptor beta chains from one sample, sequenced in a study of shared clonotypes between healthy human individuals. Assay used: immunoSEQ multiplex PCR; TCRdb lists only in-frame clones, some missing. The table lists 2 million to 2.5 million clones, nearly 97% of them singletons. Source material: naive CD4+ T cells sorted from blood. The receptors were sampled from a man aged 18 to 29 in good health. The CDR3 runs from the conserved cysteine through the conserved F or W. The order of the fields is V gene, clone size, J gene, D gene, CDR3 protein, CDR3 DNA. The D gene is left open where the match is weak. Size values are once, few and many counts, or a class for expanded clones, and some rows have none.

V: TRBV5-1
size: once
J: TRBJ2-3
D: TRBD1
CDR3: CASSLWDSRTDTQYF
DNA: TGCGCCAGCAGCCTGTGGGACAGCCGCACAGATACGCAGTATTTT

V: TRBV30
size: -
J: TRBJ1-1
D: TRBD1
CDR3: CAWTRQGGLSTEAFF
DNA: TGTGCCTGGACTCGGCAGGGGGGTCTAAGCACTGAAGCTTTCTTT

V: TRBV4-3
size: -
J: TRBJ2-5
D: -
CDR3: CASSQDIGAGRDRTETQYF
DNA: TGCGCCAGCAGCCAAGATATAGGTGCGGGGAGAGACCGTACTGAGACCCAGTACTTC

V: TRBV30
size: -
J: TRBJ2-6
D: -
CDR3: CAWSVYTTPSGANVLTF
DNA: TGTGCCTGGAGTGTATATACAACCCCCTCTGGGGCCAACGTCCTGACTTTC

V: TRBV5-1
size: -
J: TRBJ2-3
D: TRBD2
CDR3: CASSLASGLAGGSSTDTQYF
DNA: TGCGCCAGCAGCTTGGCCTCTGGACTAGCGGGAGGCTCTAGCACAGATACGCAGTATTTT

V: TRBV5-1
size: -
J: TRBJ1-2
D: -
CDR3: CASSLDGSYGYTF
DNA: TGCGCCAGCAGCTTGGACGGGAGCTATGGCTACACCTTC

V: TRBV7-9
size: -
J: TRBJ1-2
D: TRBD1
CDR3: CASSINRDRGNGYTF
DNA: TGTGCCAGCAGCATTAACCGGGACAGGGGAAATGGCTACACCTTC

V: TRBV6-6
size: -
J: TRBJ2-1
D: TRBD2
CDR3: CASSSALADNEQFF
DNA: TGTGCCAGCAGTTCCGCGCTAGCGGACAATGAGCAGTTCTTC

V: TRBV27
size: -
J: TRBJ2-7
D: TRBD1
CDR3: CASSPRQGHREQYF
DNA: TGTGCCAGCAGTCCACGACAGGGCCATAGGGAGCAGTACTTC

V: TRBV5-1
size: -
J: TRBJ2-1
D: TRBD2
CDR3: CASSLGKLAGTGNEQFF
DNA: TGCGCCAGCAGCTTGGGGAAACTAGCGGGAACAGGGAATGAGCAGTTCTTC

V: TRBV10-3
size: once
J: TRBJ2-7
D: TRBD1
CDR3: CAMRPGQNSYEQYF
DNA: TGTGCCATGAGGCCGGGACAGAACTCCTACGAGCAGTACTTC

V: TRBV2
size: -
J: TRBJ2-7
D: -
CDR3: CASSDLGPTYEQYF
DNA: TGTGCCAGCAGTGATCTGGGGCCGACCTACGAGCAGTACTTC

V: TRBV5-1
size: -
J: TRBJ2-2
D: -
CDR3: CASSLRTDHTGELFF
DNA: TGCGCCAGCAGCTTAAGGACAGATCACACCGGGGAGCTGTTTTTT

V: TRBV7-8
size: -
J: TRBJ2-1
D: -
CDR3: CASSLASIVYNEQFF
DNA: TGTGCCAGCAGCTTAGCGTCAATTGTCTACAATGAGCAGTTCTTC

V: TRBV21-1
size: once
J: TRBJ2-2
D: -
CDR3: CASSKTTSFPGELFF
DNA: TGTGCCAGCAGCAAAACCACTAGCTTCCCCGGGGAGCTGTTTTTT

V: TRBV6-1
size: -
J: TRBJ2-5
D: TRBD1
CDR3: CASSAWTGEETQYF
DNA: TGTGCCAGCAGTGCGTGGACAGGCGAAGAGACCCAGTACTTC

V: TRBV30
size: -
J: TRBJ2-5
D: -
CDR3: CAWSLRGETQYF
DNA: TGTGCCTGGAGTTTGAGAGGGGAGACCCAGTACTTC

V: TRBV4-1
size: -
J: TRBJ2-5
D: TRBD1
CDR3: CASSQAAQGAVETQYF
DNA: TGCGCCAGCAGCCAAGCGGCACAGGGGGCTGTCGAGACCCAGTACTTC

V: TRBV10-1
size: -
J: TRBJ2-3
D: -
CDR3: CASSESTGTDTQYF
DNA: TGCGCCAGCAGTGAGTCGACTGGAACAGATACGCAGTATTTT

V: TRBV7-8
size: -
J: TRBJ1-2
D: TRBD1
CDR3: CASSLLGQALLTNYGYTF
DNA: TGTGCCAGCAGCTTATTAGGACAGGCCCTCCTGACTAACTATGGCTACACCTTC

V: TRBV30
size: -
J: TRBJ2-7
D: TRBD2
CDR3: CAWSVGRAAGEQYF
DNA: TGTGCCTGGAGTGTAGGGAGGGCTGCCGGCGAGCAGTACTTC